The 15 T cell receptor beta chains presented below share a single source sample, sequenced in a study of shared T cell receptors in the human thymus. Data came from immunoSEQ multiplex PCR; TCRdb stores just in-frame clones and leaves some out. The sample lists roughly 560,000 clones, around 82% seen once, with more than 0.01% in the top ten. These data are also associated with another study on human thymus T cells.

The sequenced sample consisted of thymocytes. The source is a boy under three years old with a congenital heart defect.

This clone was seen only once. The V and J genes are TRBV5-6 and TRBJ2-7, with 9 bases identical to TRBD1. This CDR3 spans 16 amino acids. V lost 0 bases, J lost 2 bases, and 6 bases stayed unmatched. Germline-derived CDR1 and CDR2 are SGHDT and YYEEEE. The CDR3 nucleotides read TGTGCCAGCAGCTTGGGGGACAGGGATAGGACCTACGAGCAGTACTTC. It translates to CASSLGDRDRTYEQYF.

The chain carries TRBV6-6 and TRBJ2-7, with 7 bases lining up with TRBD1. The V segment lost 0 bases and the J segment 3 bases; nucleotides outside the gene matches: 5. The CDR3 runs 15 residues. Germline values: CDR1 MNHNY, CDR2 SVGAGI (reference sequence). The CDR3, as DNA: TGTGCCAGCAGTTACTCAGGGGGCGCCGTCTACGAGCAGTACTTC. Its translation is CASSYSGGAVYEQYF.

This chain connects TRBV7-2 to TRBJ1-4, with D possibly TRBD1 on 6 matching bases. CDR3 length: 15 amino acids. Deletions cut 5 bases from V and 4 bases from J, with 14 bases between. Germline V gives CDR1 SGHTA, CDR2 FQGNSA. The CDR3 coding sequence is TGTGCCAGCAGCCCTCGGGACACGCATAATGAAAAACTGTTTTTT. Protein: CASSPRDTHNEKLFF.

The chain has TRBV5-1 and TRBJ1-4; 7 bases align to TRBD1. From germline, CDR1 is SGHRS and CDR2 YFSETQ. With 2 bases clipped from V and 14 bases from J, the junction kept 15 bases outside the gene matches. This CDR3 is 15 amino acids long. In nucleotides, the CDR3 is TGCGCCAGCAGCTTAGGGACAGCCGAGCGCTGTAGGCTGTTTTTT. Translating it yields CASSLGTAERCRLFF.

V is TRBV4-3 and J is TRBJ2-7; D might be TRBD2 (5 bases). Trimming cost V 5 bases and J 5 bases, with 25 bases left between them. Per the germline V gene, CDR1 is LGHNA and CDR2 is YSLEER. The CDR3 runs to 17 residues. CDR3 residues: CASSVKPAGLLPHEQYF. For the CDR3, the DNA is TGCGCCAGCAGCGTAAAGCCGGCGGGCCTTCTACCCCACGAGCAGTACTTC.

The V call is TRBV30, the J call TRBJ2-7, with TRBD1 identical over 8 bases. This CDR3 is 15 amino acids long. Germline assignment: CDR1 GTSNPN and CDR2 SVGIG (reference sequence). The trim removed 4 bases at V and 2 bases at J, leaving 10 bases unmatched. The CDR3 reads CAWINRDRLAYEQYF. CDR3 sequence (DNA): TGTGCCTGGATTAACCGGGACAGGTTAGCCTACGAGCAGTACTTC.

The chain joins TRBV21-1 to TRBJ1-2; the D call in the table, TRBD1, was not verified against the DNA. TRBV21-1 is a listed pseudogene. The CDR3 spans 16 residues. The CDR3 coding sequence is TGTGCCAGCTTTAACAACAGGTCGGACAGGGGAGATGGCTACACCTTC. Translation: CASFNNRSDRGDGYTF.

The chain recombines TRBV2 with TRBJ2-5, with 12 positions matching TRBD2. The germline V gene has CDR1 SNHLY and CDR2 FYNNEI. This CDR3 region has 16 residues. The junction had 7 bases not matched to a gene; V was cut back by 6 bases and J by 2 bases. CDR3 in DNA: TGTGCCAGCAGAGTACGACTAGCGGGGGAACAAGAGACCCAGTACTTC. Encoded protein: CASRVRLAGEQETQYF. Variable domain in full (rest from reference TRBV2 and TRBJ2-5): EPEVTQTPSHQVTQMGQEVILRCVPISNHLYFYWYRQILGQKVEFLVSFYNNEISEKSEIFDDQFSVERPDGSNFTLKIRSTKLEDSAMYFCASRVRLAGEQETQYFGPGTRLLVL.

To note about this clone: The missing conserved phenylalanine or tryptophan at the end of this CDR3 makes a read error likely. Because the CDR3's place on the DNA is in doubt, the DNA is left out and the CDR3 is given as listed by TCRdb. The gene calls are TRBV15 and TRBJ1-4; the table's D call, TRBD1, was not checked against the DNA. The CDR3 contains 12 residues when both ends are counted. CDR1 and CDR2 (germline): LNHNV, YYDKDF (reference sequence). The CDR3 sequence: CATSLPDRFPTV.

CDR3 nucleotides: TGTGCCAGCAGCCAAGAGACACGGCGGCTAGCGGGAGGAGGAGGGTACGAGCAGTACTTC. This translates into CASSQETRRLAGGGGYEQYF. The chain is built from TRBV14 and TRBJ2-7; the match to TRBD2 covers 11 bases. With 0 bases clipped from V and 4 bases from J, the junction kept 17 bases outside the gene matches. The germline CDR1 and CDR2 sequences are SGHDN and FVKESK. This CDR3 comprises 20 residues.

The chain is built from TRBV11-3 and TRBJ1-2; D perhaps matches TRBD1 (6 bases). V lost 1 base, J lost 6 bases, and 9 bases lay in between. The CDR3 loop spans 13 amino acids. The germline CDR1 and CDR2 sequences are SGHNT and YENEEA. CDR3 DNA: TGTGCCAGCAGCTTAGTTCAGGGGAATGGCTACACCTTC. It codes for CASSLVQGNGYTF.

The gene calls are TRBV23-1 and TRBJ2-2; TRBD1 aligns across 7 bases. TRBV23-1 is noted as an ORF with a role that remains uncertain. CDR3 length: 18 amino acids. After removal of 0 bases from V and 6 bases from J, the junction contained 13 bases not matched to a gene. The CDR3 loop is CASSQSPRDSIQPGELFF. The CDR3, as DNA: TGCGCCAGCAGTCAATCCCCCCGGGACAGCATACAACCCGGGGAGCTGTTTTTT.

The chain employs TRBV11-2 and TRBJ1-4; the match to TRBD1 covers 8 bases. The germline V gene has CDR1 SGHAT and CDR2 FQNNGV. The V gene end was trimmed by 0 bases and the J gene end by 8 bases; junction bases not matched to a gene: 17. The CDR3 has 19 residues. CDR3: CASSLDWGGPTGVGEKLFF. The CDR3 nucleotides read TGTGCCAGCAGCTTAGATTGGGGGGGCCCGACAGGGGTTGGGGAAAAACTGTTTTTT. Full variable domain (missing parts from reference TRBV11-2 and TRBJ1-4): EAGVAQSPRYKIIEKRQSVAFWCNPISGHATLYWYQQILGQGPKLLIQFQNNGVVDDSQLPKDRFSAERLKGVDSTLKIQPAKLEDSAVYLCASSLDWGGPTGVGEKLFFGSGTQLSVL.

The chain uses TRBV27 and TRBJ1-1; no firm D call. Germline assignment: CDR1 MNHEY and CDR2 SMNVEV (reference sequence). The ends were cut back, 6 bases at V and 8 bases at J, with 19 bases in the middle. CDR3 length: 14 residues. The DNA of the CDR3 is TGTGCCAGCAGGCGATCGCCGAGGGCCCGCGAAGCTTTCTTT. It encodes CASRRSPRAREAFF.

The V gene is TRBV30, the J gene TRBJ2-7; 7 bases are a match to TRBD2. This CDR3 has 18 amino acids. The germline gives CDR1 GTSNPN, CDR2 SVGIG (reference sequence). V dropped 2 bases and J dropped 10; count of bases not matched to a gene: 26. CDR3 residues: CAWSSLSAGWGTGFFQYF. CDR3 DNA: TGTGCCTGGAGTTCTCTTTCAGCGGGATGGGGGACTGGATTTTTTCAGTACTTC.